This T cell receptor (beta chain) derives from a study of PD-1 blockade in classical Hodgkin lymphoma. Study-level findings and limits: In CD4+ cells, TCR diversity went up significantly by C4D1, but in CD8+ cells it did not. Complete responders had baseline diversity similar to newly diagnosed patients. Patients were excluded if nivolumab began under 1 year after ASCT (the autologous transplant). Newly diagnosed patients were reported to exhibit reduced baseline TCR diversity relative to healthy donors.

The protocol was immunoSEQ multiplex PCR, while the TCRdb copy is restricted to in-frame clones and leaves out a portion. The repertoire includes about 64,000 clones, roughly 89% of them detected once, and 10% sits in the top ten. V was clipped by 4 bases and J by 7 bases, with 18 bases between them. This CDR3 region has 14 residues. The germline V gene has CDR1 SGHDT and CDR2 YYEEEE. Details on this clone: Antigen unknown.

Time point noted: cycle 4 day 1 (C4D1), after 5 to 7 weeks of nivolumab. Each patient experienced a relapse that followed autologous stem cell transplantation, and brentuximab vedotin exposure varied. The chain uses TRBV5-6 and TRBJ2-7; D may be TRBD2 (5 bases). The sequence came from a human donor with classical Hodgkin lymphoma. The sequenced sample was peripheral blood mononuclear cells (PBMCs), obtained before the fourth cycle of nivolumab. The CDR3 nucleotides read TGTGCCAGCAGCCGTCGGGGTCGGGGTCGTGAGCAGTACTTC. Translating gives CASSRRGRGREQYF.